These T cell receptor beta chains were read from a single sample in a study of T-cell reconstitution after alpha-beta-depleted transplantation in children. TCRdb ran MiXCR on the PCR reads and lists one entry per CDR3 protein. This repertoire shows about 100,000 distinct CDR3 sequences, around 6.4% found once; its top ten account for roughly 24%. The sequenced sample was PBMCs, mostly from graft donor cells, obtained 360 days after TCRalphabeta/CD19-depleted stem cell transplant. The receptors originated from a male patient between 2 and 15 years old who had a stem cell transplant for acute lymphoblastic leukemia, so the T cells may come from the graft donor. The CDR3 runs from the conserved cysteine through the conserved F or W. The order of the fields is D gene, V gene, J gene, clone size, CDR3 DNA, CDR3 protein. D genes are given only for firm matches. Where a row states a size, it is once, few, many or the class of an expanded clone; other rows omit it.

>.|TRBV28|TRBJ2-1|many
TGTGCCAGCAGTCGCCGGGGCCGCTCCTACAATGAGCAGTTCTTC
CASSRRGRSYNEQFF
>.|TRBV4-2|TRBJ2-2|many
TGTGCCAGCAGCCAACCCGGGAAAGGCGCAGGGTACGGGGAGCTGTTTTTT
CASSQPGKGAGYGELFF
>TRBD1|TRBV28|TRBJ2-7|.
TGTGCCAGCAGTTTATCCACAGGGGGCTACGAGCAGTACTTC
CASSLSTGGYEQYF
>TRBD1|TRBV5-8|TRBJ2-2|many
TGTGCCAGCAGCCTCCCCGGACAGGGCACCGGGGAGCTGTTTTTT
CASSLPGQGTGELFF
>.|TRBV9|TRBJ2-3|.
TGTGCCAGCAGCGTAGGTAGCACAGATACGCAGTATTTT
CASSVGSTDTQYF
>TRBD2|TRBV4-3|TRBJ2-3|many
TGCGCCAGCAGCCAAGATCTAGCGGGGGACAGAGCAGATACGCAGTATTTT
CASSQDLAGDRADTQYF
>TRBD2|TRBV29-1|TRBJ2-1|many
TGCAGCGTTGGATCCCCCCCACTAGCGGGGAGCTCCTACAATGAGCAGTTCTTC
CSVGSPPLAGSSYNEQFF
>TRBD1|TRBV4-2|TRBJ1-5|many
TGTGCCAGCAGCCAAGAGAGGACAGGTCCTAATCAGCCCCAGCATTTT
CASSQERTGPNQPQHF
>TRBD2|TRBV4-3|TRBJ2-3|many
TGCGCCAGCAGCCAAGATCGACTAGCGGGGGGGCGAACGCAGTATTTT
CASSQDRLAGGRTQYF
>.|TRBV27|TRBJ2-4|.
TGTGCCAGCAGCTTACTGGGGACCACAGGGAACATTCAGTACTTC
CASSLLGTTGNIQYF
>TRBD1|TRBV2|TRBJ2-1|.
TGTGCCAGCTCCCACTCGACAGGGGTGGACCCTCCCGGTGGGCAGTTCTTC
CASSHSTGVDPPGGQFF
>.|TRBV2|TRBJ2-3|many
TGTGCCAGCAGCCTCGGGAAGAGCACAGATACGCAGTATTTT
CASSLGKSTDTQYF
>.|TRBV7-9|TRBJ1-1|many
TGTGCCAGCAGCCCCGCACTGAACACTGAAGCTTTCTTT
CASSPALNTEAFF